This TCR beta chain was recovered during a study of T cell responses to AZD1222 COVID-19 vaccine. Only in-frame clones appear in the TCRdb table, and some are missing; sequencing was by immunoSEQ multiplex PCR. The sample has roughly 62,000 clones, 76% seen once. This clone is medium-sized in the sample. The V end lost 6 bases, the J end lost 7 bases, and 13 bases lay between the germline ends. The CDR3 has 12 amino acids. The starting material was peripheral blood, obtained on day 0 of AZD1222 vaccination. The receptor was derived from an adult in good health. The rearrangement uses TRBV12-3 or TRBV12-4 and TRBJ2-7; D is possibly TRBD1 (6 bases). CDR3 DNA sequence: TGTGCCAGCAGCCGAACAGGGCTGGAGCAGTACTTC. Protein: CASSRTGLEQYF.